This T cell receptor (beta chain) was obtained from a study of T-cell memory formation after mild COVID-19. Overall study findings and caveats: Pre-infection memory carried some responding clones, suggesting that cross-reactive memory joined.

As regards this clonotype: The target antigen is unknown.

With 2 bases removed from V and 7 bases from J, the gap between germline ends came to 18 bases. This CDR3 has 15 residues. Looked up from germline, CDR1 is MNHNY and CDR2 is SVGAGI (reference sequence). Using constant-segment primers, 5'RACE produced TCR alpha and TCR beta cDNA libraries carrying sample barcodes and UMIs. In TCRdb, the 5' RACE reads were re-called with MiXCR into one record per CDR3 protein. The sample yields roughly 80,000 distinct CDR3 sequences, roughly 13% seen once. This TCR came from an adult woman who had mild COVID-19 (a few samples of this study predate the infection). Cell type and time point are not known. The chain recombines TRBV6-6 with TRBJ2-7; weak D call: TRBD2 (5 bases). Input material: PBMCs or a T cell subset sorted from them (not recorded which). CDR3 nucleotide sequence: TGTGCCAGCAGTTACAGTCTAGCTGGGATGAGGGAGCAGTACTTC. Its translation is CASSYSLAGMREQYF.